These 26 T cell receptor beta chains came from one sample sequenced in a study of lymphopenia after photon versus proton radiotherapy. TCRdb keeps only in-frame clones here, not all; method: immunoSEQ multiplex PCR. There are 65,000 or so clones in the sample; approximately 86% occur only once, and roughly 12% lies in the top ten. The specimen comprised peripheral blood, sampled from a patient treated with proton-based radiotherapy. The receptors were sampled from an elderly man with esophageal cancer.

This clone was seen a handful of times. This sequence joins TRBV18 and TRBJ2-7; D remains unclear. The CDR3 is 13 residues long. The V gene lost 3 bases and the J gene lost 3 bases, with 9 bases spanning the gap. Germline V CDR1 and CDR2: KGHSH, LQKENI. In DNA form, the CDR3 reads TGTGCCAGCTCACCCTCTTCGGGCTACGAGCAGTACTTC. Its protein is CASSPSSGYEQYF.

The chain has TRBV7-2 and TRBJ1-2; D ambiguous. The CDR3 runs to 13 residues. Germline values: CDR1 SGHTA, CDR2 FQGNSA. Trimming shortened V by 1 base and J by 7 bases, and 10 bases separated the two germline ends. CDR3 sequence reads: CASSLGFGGGYTF. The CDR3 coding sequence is TGTGCCAGCAGCTTAGGATTTGGAGGTGGCTACACCTTC.

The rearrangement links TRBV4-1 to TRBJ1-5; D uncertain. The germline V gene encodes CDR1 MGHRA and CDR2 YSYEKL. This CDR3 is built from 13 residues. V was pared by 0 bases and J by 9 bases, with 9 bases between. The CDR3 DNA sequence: TGCGCCAGCAGCCAAGATTCTTCGCGGCCCCAGCATTTT. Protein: CASSQDSSRPQHF.

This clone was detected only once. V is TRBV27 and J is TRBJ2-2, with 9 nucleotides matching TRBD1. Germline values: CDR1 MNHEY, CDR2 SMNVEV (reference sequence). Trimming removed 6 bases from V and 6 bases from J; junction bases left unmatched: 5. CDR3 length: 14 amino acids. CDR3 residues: CASRGDRVPGELFF. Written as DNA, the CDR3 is TGTGCCAGCAGAGGGGACAGGGTTCCCGGGGAGCTGTTTTTT.

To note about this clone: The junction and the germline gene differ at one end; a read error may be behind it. CDR3 amino acids: CAIRYGQSSSEQYF. In nucleotides, the CDR3 is TGTGCCATCCGTTATGGGCAATCTTCCTCCGAGCAGTACTTC. This rearrangement joins TRBV10-3 to TRBJ2-7; the D is unclear. The CDR3 totals 14 residues. Looked up from germline, CDR1 is ENHRY and CDR2 is SYGVKD.

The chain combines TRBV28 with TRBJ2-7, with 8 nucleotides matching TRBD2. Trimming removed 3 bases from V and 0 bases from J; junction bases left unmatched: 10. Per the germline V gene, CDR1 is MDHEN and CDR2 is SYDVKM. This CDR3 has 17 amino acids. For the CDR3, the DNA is TGTGCCAGCAGTTTGTACCCACGGGGGGGAAACTCCTACGAGCAGTACTTC. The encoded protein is CASSLYPRGGNSYEQYF.

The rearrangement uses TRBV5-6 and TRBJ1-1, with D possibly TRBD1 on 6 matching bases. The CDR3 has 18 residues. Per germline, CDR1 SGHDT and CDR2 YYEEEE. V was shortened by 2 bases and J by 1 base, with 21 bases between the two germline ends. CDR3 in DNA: TGTGCCAGCAGCTTTATTTGGGAACCCCTAGGGGGGAACACTGAAGCTTTCTTT. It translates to CASSFIWEPLGGNTEAFF.

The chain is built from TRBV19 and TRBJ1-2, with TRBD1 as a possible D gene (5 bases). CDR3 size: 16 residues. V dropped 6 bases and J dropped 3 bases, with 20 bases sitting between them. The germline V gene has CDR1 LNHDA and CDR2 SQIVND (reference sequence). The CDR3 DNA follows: TGTGCCAGTAGAGCCATAGGGCCCGGCAGGGACTATGGCTACACCTTC. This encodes CASRAIGPGRDYGYTF.

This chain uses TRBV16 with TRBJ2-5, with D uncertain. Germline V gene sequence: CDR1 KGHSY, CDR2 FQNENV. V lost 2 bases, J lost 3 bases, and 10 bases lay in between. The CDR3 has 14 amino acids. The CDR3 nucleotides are TGTGCCAGCAGCCAAAGTGGGTCGGAAGAGACCCAGTACTTC. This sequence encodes CASSQSGSEETQYF.

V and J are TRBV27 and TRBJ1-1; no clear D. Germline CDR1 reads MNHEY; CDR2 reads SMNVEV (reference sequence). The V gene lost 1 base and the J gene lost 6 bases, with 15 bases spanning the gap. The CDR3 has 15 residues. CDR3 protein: CASSLYAARRAEAFF. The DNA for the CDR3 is TGTGCCAGCAGTTTATATGCCGCCCGGCGGGCTGAAGCTTTCTTT.

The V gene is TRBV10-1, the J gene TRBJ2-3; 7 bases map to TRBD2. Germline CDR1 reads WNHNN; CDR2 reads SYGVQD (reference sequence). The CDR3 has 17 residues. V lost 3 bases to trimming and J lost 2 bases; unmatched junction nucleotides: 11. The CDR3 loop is CASSDSFSLADTDTQYF. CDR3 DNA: TGCGCCAGCAGTGATTCTTTCTCTCTAGCGGACACAGATACGCAGTATTTT.

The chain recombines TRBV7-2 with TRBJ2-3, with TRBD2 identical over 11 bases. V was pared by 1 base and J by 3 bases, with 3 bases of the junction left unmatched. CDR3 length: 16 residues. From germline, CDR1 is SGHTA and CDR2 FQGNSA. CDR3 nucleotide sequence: TGTGCCAGCAGCTTAGGGGCTAGCGGGGGGACAGATACGCAGTATTTT. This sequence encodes CASSLGASGGTDTQYF.

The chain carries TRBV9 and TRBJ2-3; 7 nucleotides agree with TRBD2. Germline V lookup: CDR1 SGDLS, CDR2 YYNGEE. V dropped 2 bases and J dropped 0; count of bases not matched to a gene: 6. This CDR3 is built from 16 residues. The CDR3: CASSVRGVTSTDTQYF. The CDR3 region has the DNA TGTGCCAGCAGCGTTCGGGGGGTCACTAGCACAGATACGCAGTATTTT.

This CDR3 reads CASSPQVGGGYGYTF. The CDR3 bases are TGTGCCAGTAGCCCACAGGTTGGGGGCGGCTATGGCTACACCTTC. The chain carries TRBV19 and TRBJ1-2; D is possibly TRBD1 (6 bases). CDR1 and CDR2 from the germline V gene are LNHDA and SQIVND (reference sequence). The germline V and J ends were trimmed by 6 bases and 4 bases, with 18 bases remaining between them. This CDR3 is built from 15 residues.

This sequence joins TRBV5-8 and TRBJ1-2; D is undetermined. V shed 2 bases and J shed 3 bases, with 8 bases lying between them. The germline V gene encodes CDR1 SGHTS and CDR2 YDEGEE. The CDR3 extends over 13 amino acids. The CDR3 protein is CASSLGPDYGYTF. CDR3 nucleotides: TGTGCCAGCAGCTTAGGACCGGACTATGGCTACACCTTC.

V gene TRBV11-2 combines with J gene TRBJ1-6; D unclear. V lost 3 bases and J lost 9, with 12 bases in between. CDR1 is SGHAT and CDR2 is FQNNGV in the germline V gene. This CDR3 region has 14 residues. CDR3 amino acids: CASSFQPGGSPLHF. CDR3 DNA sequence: TGTGCCAGCAGCTTTCAGCCAGGAGGTTCACCCCTCCACTTT.

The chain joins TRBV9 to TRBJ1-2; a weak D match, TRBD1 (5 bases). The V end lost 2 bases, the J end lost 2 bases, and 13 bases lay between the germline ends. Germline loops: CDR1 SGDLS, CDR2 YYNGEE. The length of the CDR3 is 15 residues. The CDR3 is CASSVMGDLNYGYTF. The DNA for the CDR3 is TGTGCCAGCAGCGTCATGGGGGATCTAAACTATGGCTACACCTTC.

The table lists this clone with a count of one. The CDR3 coding sequence is TGCGCCAGCAGCCAAGATCCGGGGAATAACGAGCAGTACTTC. Its translation is CASSQDPGNNEQYF. The chain has TRBV4-1 and TRBJ2-7; possible D gene TRBD2, 5 bases. Trimming pared 0 bases from V and 5 bases from J, leaving 11 bases between. Looked up from germline, CDR1 is MGHRA and CDR2 is YSYEKL. The CDR3 covers 14 residues.

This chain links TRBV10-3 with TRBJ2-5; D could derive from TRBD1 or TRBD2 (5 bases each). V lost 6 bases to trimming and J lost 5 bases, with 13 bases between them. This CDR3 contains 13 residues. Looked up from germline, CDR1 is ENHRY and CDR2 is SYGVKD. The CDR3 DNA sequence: TGTGCCATCAGGGGGCTATCGGGGGAGACCCAGTACTTC. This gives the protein CAIRGLSGETQYF.

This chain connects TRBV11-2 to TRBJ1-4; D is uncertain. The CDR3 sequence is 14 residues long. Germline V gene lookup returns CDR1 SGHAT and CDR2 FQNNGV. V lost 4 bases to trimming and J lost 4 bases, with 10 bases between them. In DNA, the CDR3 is TGTGCCAGCAGCTCAGCCCGGGGTAATGAAAAACTGTTTTTT. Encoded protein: CASSSARGNEKLFF.

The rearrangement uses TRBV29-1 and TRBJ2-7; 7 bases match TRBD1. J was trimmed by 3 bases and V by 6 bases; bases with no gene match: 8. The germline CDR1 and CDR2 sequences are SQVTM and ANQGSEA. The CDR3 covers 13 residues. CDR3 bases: TGCAGCGTCGGAGCCGGGACAGACTACGAGCAGTACTTC. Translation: CSVGAGTDYEQYF.

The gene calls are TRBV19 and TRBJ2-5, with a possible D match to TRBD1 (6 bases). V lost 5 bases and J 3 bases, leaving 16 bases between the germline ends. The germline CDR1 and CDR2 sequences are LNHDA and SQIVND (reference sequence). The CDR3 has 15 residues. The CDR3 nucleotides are TGTGCCAGTAGTGCGTGGGGGCGGCTGAAAGAGACCCAGTACTTC. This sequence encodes CASSAWGRLKETQYF. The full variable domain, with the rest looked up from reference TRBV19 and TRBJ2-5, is DGGITQSPKYLFRKEGQNVTLSCEQNLNHDAMYWYRQDPGQGLRLIYYSQIVNDFQKGDIAEGYSVSREKKESFPLTVTSAQKNPTAFYLCASSAWGRLKETQYFGPGTRLLVL.

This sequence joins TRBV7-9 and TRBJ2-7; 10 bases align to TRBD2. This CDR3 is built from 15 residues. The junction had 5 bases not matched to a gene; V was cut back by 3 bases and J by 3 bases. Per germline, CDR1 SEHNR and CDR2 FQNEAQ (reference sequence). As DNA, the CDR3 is TGTGCCAGCAGCTTCGGGACTAGCGTTAGCTACGAGCAGTACTTC. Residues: CASSFGTSVSYEQYF.

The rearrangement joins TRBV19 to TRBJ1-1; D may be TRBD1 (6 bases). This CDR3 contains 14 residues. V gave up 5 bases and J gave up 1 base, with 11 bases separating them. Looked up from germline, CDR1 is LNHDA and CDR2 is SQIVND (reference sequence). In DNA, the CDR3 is TGTGCCAGTAGTGCTGGACAGACGAACACTGAAGCTTTCTTT. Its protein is CASSAGQTNTEAFF. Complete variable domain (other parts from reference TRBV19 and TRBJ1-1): DGGITQSPKYLFRKEGQNVTLSCEQNLNHDAMYWYRQDPGQGLRLIYYSQIVNDFQKGDIAEGYSVSREKKESFPLTVTSAQKNPTAFYLCASSAGQTNTEAFFGQGTRLTVV.

The CDR3 here is CASSFDLATTNEKLFF. CDR3 nucleotide sequence: TGCGCCAGCAGCTTTGATTTGGCAACAACTAATGAAAAACTGTTTTTT. The chain joins TRBV5-1 to TRBJ1-4; D ambiguous. Between the trimmed V and J ends, which lost 2 bases and 0 bases, there was a span of 11 bases. Per the germline V gene, CDR1 is SGHRS and CDR2 is YFSETQ. The CDR3 totals 16 residues.

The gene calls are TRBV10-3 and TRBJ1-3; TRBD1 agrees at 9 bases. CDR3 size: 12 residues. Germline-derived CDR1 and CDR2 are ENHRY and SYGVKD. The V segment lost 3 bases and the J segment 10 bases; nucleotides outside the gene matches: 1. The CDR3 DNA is TGTGCCATCAGTGATGGACAGGGGACCATATATTTT. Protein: CAISDGQGTIYF.